This TCR beta chain came from a study of prognosis after radiotherapy for stage I lung cancer. This clonotype was counted ten times or more. Amplification of the TCR beta CDR3 (from genomic DNA) was done by two-round multiplex PCR. Gene-specific primers for each TRBV and TRBJ gene drove first-round PCR. Universal primers went into the second round of PCR. TCRdb reprocessed the multiplex PCR reads via MiXCR and lists one record per CDR3 protein. The data hold fewer than 30,000 distinct CDR3 sequences, with around 45% observed a single time. Trimming removed 6 bases at V and 0 bases at J, with 15 bases between. Germline V lookup: CDR1 KGHDR, CDR2 SFDVKD. The CDR3 sequence is 16 residues long.

The TCR sequence derives from a donor over 45 with non-small cell lung cancer. The rearrangement joins TRBV24-1 to TRBJ2-3; unclear D gene. The sequencing here drew on PBMCs, taken before or after stereotactic body radiation therapy (not recorded which). The CDR3 loop reads CATSSWGDPSTDTQYF. CDR3 DNA sequence: TGTGCCACCAGTAGCTGGGGTGATCCTAGCACAGATACGCAGTATTTT.